Below are 22 T cell receptor beta chains sequenced from a single sample in a study of tumor and adjacent non-tumor tissue in lung cancer. TCRbeta libraries were built with three rounds of nested PCR, modified from ARM-PCR. TCRdb reprocessed the multiplex PCR reads via MiXCR and lists one record per CDR3 protein. The sample includes 200,000 or so distinct CDR3 sequences, 70% to 75% seen only once; the top ten take under 30%. This sample's RNA came from whole unsorted tissue. The sequenced sample was lung tumor tissue. The receptors here all came from a man between 60 and 75 years old with non-small cell lung cancer.

On this clonotype: A read error is possible here, since a much larger clone lies one base away. V usage is TRBV12-3 or TRBV12-4 and J usage is TRBJ1-2; 7 nucleotides match TRBD1. This CDR3 is 14 amino acids long. CDR3 nucleotide sequence: TGTGCCAGCAGTAGGGACAGCCTAAGCTATGTCTACACCTTC. Amino acids: CASSRDSLSYVYTF.

Notes on this clonotype: The junction and the germline gene differ at one end; a read error may be behind it. The V and J genes are TRBV11-1 and TRBJ2-3; D uncertain. Looked up from germline, CDR1 is SGHAT and CDR2 is FQDESV (reference sequence). CDR3 size: 15 residues. Here the CDR3 DNA reads TGTGCCAGTAGCTTAGGGCCCTACAGCATAGGTACGCAGTATTTT. Translated: CASSLGPYSIGTQYF.

The rearrangement joins TRBV7-8 to TRBJ2-1; weak D call: TRBD2 (6 bases). The germline V gene encodes CDR1 SGHVS and CDR2 FQNEAQ. This CDR3 is 16 amino acids long. Trimming cost V 5 bases and J 8 bases, with 22 bases left between them. The CDR3 DNA reads TGTGCCAGCAGCCCTCTAGCGAGGGGTCTCGGCGATGAGCAGTTCTTC. It yields the protein CASSPLARGLGDEQFF.

Concerning this clonotype itself: It is likely a read error, because the conserved phenylalanine at the end of the CDR3 is missing. The chain uses TRBV29-1 and TRBJ2-3; the D gene is possibly TRBD1 (6 bases). CDR1 and CDR2 from the germline V gene are SQVTM and ANQGSEA. The V end was cut by 7 bases, the J end by 3 bases, with 17 bases between. The CDR3 is made up of 14 amino acids. CDR3: CSALAGVRTDTQYL. The CDR3 DNA follows: TGCAGCGCCTTAGCAGGGGTCCGGACAGATACGCAGTATCTT.

Concerning this clonotype itself: A much larger clone lies a single base off, so this may be a read error. The chain uses TRBV12-3 or TRBV12-4 and TRBJ2-4, with D hard to call. The length of the CDR3 is 12 residues. CDR3 in amino acids: CVSSPAGNIQYF. The CDR3 region has the DNA TGTGTCAGCAGTCCGGCAGGAAACATTCAGTACTTC.

In the case of this clonotype: The junction shows a germline mismatch at one end, possibly a read error. The V and J genes are TRBV11-3 and TRBJ2-2, with 10 bases identical to TRBD2. The CDR3 loop spans 16 amino acids. Germline V lookup: CDR1 SGHNT, CDR2 YENEEA. CDR3 coding DNA: TGTGCTAGCAGCCTCACTAGCGGGAATGGCACCGGGGAGCTGTTTTTT. Amino acids: CASSLTSGNGTGELFF.

There are many counts of this clonotype. The chain combines TRBV29-1 with TRBJ1-1; D call uncertain. The CDR3 is 13 residues long. The V end lost 3 bases, the J end lost 4 bases, and 12 bases lay between the germline ends. Per germline, CDR1 SQVTM and CDR2 ANQGSEA. CDR3: CSVEALSGTEAFF. The CDR3 nucleotides read TGCAGCGTTGAGGCCCTTTCGGGCACTGAAGCTTTCTTT. The complete variable domain, with remaining parts taken from reference TRBV29-1 and TRBJ1-1, reads SAVISQKPSRDICQRGTSLTIQCQVDSQVTMMFWYRQQPGQSLTLIATANQGSEATYESGFVIDKFPISRPNLTFSTLTVSNMSPEDSSIYLCSVEALSGTEAFFGQGTRLTVV.

Details on this clonotype: The junction shows a germline mismatch at one end, possibly a read error. V and J are TRBV11-3 and TRBJ1-1; D might be TRBD1 (6 bases). CDR3 size: 13 residues. Germline V lookup: CDR1 SGHNT, CDR2 YENEEA. In nucleotides, the CDR3 is TGTGCCAGCAGAGGGGACATGACCACTGAAGTTTTCTTT. Protein product: CASRGDMTTEVFF.

V gene TRBV5-1 combines with J gene TRBJ2-1, with TRBD2 matching over 9 bases. V gave up 1 base and J gave up 4 bases; unmatched junction bases: 9. Germline assignment: CDR1 SGHRS and CDR2 YFSETQ. This CDR3 is built from 17 residues. CDR3 in amino acids: CASSLIMAGGPYNEQFF. The DNA for the CDR3 is TGCGCCAGCAGCTTGATTATGGCGGGAGGGCCGTACAATGAGCAGTTCTTC.

To note about this clonotype: This clone may be a read error of a much larger clone one base away. This chain links TRBV6-2 or TRBV6-3 with TRBJ1-1; 7 bases are a match to TRBD1. Germline CDR1 reads MNHEY; CDR2 reads SVGEGT. V lost 4 bases to trimming and J lost 6 bases; unmatched junction nucleotides: 5. This CDR3 is built from 13 residues. The CDR3 DNA follows: TGTGCCAGCAGTTTTAGGGGGCGTGCTGAAGCTTTCTTT. Its protein is CASSFRGRAEAFF.

The V gene is TRBV5-1, the J gene TRBJ2-6, with 9 positions matching TRBD1. The CDR3 totals 16 residues. Germline V gene data show CDR1 as SGHRS and CDR2 as YFSETQ. V lost 6 bases and J lost 6; bases outside the gene matches: 10. The CDR3 DNA reads as TGCGCCAGCACTTCCACAGGGGGCGCTGCGGCCAACGTCCTGACTTTC. As protein: CASTSTGGAAANVLTF. Variable domain in full (rest from reference TRBV5-1 and TRBJ2-6): KAGVTQTPRYLIKTRGQQVTLSCSPISGHRSVSWYQQTPGQGLQFLFEYFSETQRNKGNFPGRFSGRQFSNSRSEMNVSTLELGDSALYLCASTSTGGAAANVLTFGAGSRLTVL.

Worth noting for this clonotype: A much larger clone lies one base from this, so it may be a read error. The chain has TRBV13 and TRBJ2-7, with 8 bases fitting TRBD2. The CDR3 is 16 amino acids. Trimming at V came to 6 bases and at J to 8 bases, leaving 18 bases not matched to a gene. CDR1 is PRHDT and CDR2 is FYEKMQ in the germline V gene (reference sequence). CDR3 sequence (DNA): TGTGCCAGCAGTACCCTGAGCGGGAGCCCTCTTAACAAGCAGTACTTC. It is translated as CASSTLSGSPLNKQYF.

There are a few counts of this clonotype. One base away lies a much larger clone, so this may be a sequencing read error. V usage is TRBV20-1 and J usage is TRBJ2-7, with 8 positions matching TRBD2. In germline, CDR1 is DFQATT, CDR2 SNEGSKA (reference sequence). This CDR3 region has 13 residues. V lost 7 bases and J lost 5; bases outside the gene matches: 10. CDR3 amino acids: CSDTRGGSDEQYF. CDR3 DNA sequence: TGCAGTGATACTCGGGGGGGCTCAGACGAGCAGTACTTC.

This clonotype was seen just once. The chain uses TRBV12-3 or TRBV12-4 and TRBJ2-1; 8 nucleotides align to TRBD2. This CDR3 is built from 14 residues. Trimming at V came to 10 bases and at J to 7 bases, leaving 12 bases not matched to a gene. CDR3 sequence reads: CANKPGLEDNEQFF. The CDR3 DNA is TGTGCCAATAAGCCGGGACTAGAGGATAATGAGCAGTTCTTC.

Of note for this clonotype: One base away lies a much larger clone, so this may be a sequencing read error. The V call is TRBV5-1, the J call TRBJ2-1, with D possibly being TRBD2 (6 bases). The germline V and J ends were trimmed by 6 bases and 9 bases, with 22 bases remaining between them. The CDR3 has 15 residues. Germline values: CDR1 SGHRS, CDR2 YFSETQ. CDR3 DNA: TGCGCCAGCATCCCTACCTCCGGGACTGTTCCTGAGCAGTTCTTC. Residues: CASIPTSGTVPEQFF.

This clonotype was seen ten or more times. V is TRBV7-3 and J is TRBJ2-5, with TRBD2 matching 7 bases. V shed 8 bases, J shed 1 base, and the junction held 4 bases outside the gene matches. The CDR3 spans 13 residues. CDR1 and CDR2 (germline): SGHTA, FQGTGA. CDR3 coding DNA: TGTGCCAGCGCTTCGGGGGGCCAAGAGACCCAGTACTTC. As protein: CASASGGQETQYF.

About this clonotype itself: A read error may be the cause here, since a much bigger clone is one base away. The chain couples TRBV5-1 to TRBJ1-1; no firm D call. The CDR3 has 14 amino acids. Per germline, CDR1 SGHRS and CDR2 YFSETQ. The CDR3 here is CASSVSIAGTEALF. For the CDR3, the DNA is TGCGCCAGCAGCGTGAGCATTGCGGGCACTGAAGCTTTATTT.

Of note for this clonotype: The CDR3 does not close with the conserved phenylalanine or tryptophan, likely indicating a read error. No DNA is shown, since the ends of the CDR3 on it are uncertain; the CDR3 is the one TCRdb lists. This chain links TRBV20-1 with TRBJ2-2; the table's D call, TRBD2, was not checked against the DNA. The CDR3 has 15 residues if both end residues are counted. Germline-derived CDR1 and CDR2 are DFQATT and SNEGSKA (reference sequence). CDR3 amino acids: CSAPTGRAGPGELYS.

Ten or more counts support this clonotype. This chain connects TRBV6-6 to TRBJ1-2; 7 bases agree with TRBD1. V lost 10 bases, J lost 2 bases, and 4 bases stayed unmatched. Germline CDR1 and CDR2: MNHNY and SVGAGI (reference sequence). The CDR3 is 12 amino acids. The CDR3 nucleotides are TGTGCCACCGACAGGGACAACTATGGCTACACCTTC. Protein sequence: CATDRDNYGYTF.

The CDR3 protein is CASRQGRTDSGANVLTF. For the CDR3, the DNA is TGTGCCAGCAGACAAGGCAGGACAGACTCTGGGGCCAACGTCCTGACTTTC. The rearrangement uses TRBV7-8 and TRBJ2-6, with D perhaps matching TRBD1 (6 bases). Trimming took off 6 bases at V and 0 bases at J, with 15 bases between the two ends. Germline values: CDR1 SGHVS, CDR2 FQNEAQ. The CDR3 totals 17 residues.

The chain recombines TRBV20-1 with TRBJ2-7, with no clear D. V shed 4 bases and J shed 6 bases, with 10 bases lying between them. CDR1 and CDR2 from the germline V gene are DFQATT and SNEGSKA (reference sequence). The CDR3 spans 11 residues. CDR3 sequence: CSATTIGEQYF. CDR3 sequence (DNA): TGCAGTGCTACTACTATCGGCGAGCAGTACTTC.

Comments on this clonotype: Mismatch with germline at one junction end may stem from a read error. The chain joins TRBV5-4 to TRBJ2-6; D tentatively reads TRBD1 or TRBD2 (5 bases each). The CDR3 contains 14 residues. Germline V lookup: CDR1 SGHNT, CDR2 YYREEE (reference sequence). In DNA form, the CDR3 reads TGTGCCAGCAGCTTAGATCCTGGGACCAACGTCCTGATTTTC. It encodes CASSLDPGTNVLIF.